One sample yielded the 11 T cell receptor beta chains listed below, sequenced in a study of T cell clonality in common variable immunodeficiency. Findings of the study overall: Common variable immunodeficiency TCR beta sequences reportedly had fewer deletions and N-nucleotide insertions.

These receptors are not linked to any known antigen. Clones were sequenced by immunoSEQ multiplex PCR, and TCRdb holds only the in-frame ones, with some missing. The record shows 25,000 to 30,000 clones for this sample, with no singletons present. Sequences were obtained from peripheral blood mononuclear cells. Receptors were obtained from a human donor with common variable immunodeficiency.

This clone has only a few counts. The read stops 3 residues short of the end of the CDR3; the missing end is completed from the germline J gene. The gene calls are TRBV7-9 and TRBJ2-2, with 11 bases aligning to TRBD2. The CDR3 runs 15 residues. CDR1 and CDR2 (germline): SEHNR, FQNEAQ (reference sequence). J was trimmed by 3 bases and V by 6 bases; bases with no gene match: 3. The sequenced part of the CDR3 DNA is TGTGCCAGCAGAGGGACTAGCGGAGACACCGGGGAG. It specifies CASRGTSGDTGE. The full CDR3 protein is CASRGTSGDTGELFF.

This clone was found many times. The read gets to within 3 residues of the CDR3 end, and the germline J gene fills in the rest. The chain employs TRBV12-3 or TRBV12-4 and TRBJ1-1, with TRBD1 matching 10 bases. The CDR3 extends over 15 amino acids. Losses at the gene ends were 6 bases for V and 5 bases for J; bases not matched to a gene: 9. The CDR3 bases that were read are TGTGCCAGCAGCTTCGGGACAGGGGCTAAGACTGAA. Translation: CASSFGTGAKTE. The entire CDR3 sequence reads CASSFGTGAKTEAFF.

Note on this clone: The read halts 3 residues ahead of the CDR3 end, with the missing end drawn from the germline J gene. The chain couples TRBV20-1 to TRBJ2-7, with D perhaps TRBD1 or TRBD2 (5 bases each). Germline CDR1 and CDR2: DFQATT and SNEGSKA (reference sequence). V was pared by 3 bases and J by 0 bases, with 18 bases between. The CDR3 has 16 residues. CDR3 bases read: TGCAGTGCTAGGGATATCCAGGGAGTGGGCTCCTACGAG. It encodes CSARDIQGVGSYE. The full-length CDR3 reads as CSARDIQGVGSYEQYF.

This clone has at least ten counts. The DNA ends 3 residues before the CDR3 does, and the rest of the CDR3 is filled in from the germline J gene. The chain has TRBV11-2 and TRBJ1-4, with D possibly matching TRBD1 (5 bases). The CDR3 spans 15 residues. The V and J ends lost 3 bases and 7 bases respectively, with 15 bases between them. Per the germline V gene, CDR1 is SGHAT and CDR2 is FQNNGV. CDR3 amino acids: CASSFDRGASEKLFF. The sequenced CDR3 bases are TGTGCCAGCAGCTTTGATCGTGGGGCGTCTGAAAAA. Combining the CDR3 with reference TRBV11-2 and TRBJ1-4 gives the whole variable domain EAGVAQSPRYKIIEKRQSVAFWCNPISGHATLYWYQQILGQGPKLLIQFQNNGVVDDSQLPKDRFSAERLKGVDSTLKIQPAKLEDSAVYLCASSFDRGASEKLFFGSGTQLSVL.

This clone was seen only a few times. The read terminates 3 residues before the CDR3 end, so the remaining end is supplied by the germline J gene. This chain connects TRBV7-2 to TRBJ2-5; 7 nucleotides match TRBD1. This CDR3 is built from 15 residues. With V trimmed by 5 bases and J by 2 bases, 8 bases remained unmatched. CDR1 and CDR2 (germline): SGHTA, FQGNSA. CDR3 residues: CASSIVPGQQETQYF. The covered CDR3 bases are TGTGCCAGCAGCATCGTCCCGGGACAGCAAGAGACC. The variable domain in full, with the rest retrieved from reference TRBV7-2 and TRBJ2-5, is GAGVSQSPSNKVTEKGKDVELRCDPISGHTALYWYRQSLGQGLEFLIYFQGNSAPDKSGLPSDRFSAERTGGSVSTLTIQRTQQEDSAVYLCASSIVPGQQETQYFGPGTRLLVL.

Note on this clone: The read gets to within 3 residues of the CDR3 end, and the germline J gene fills in the rest. The chain is built from TRBV6-4 and TRBJ2-5, with TRBD2 matching over 9 bases. The V gene end was trimmed by 4 bases and the J gene end by 4 bases; junction bases not matched to a gene: 4. The CDR3 extends over 14 amino acids. Germline CDR1 and CDR2: MRHNA and SNTAGT. The CDR3 bases that were read are TGTGCCAGCAGTGGTAGCGGGAGAGGAGAGACC. Translated, it gives CASSGSGRGET. In full, the CDR3 reads CASSGSGRGETQYF.

This clone was picked up many times. The CDR3 is cut off 3 residues early in the read; its end comes from the germline J gene. The chain is built from TRBV2 and TRBJ1-2; 8 bases match TRBD1. The junction had 10 bases not matched to a gene; V was cut back by 6 bases and J by 7 bases. Germline values: CDR1 SNHLY, CDR2 FYNNEI. The CDR3 totals 14 residues. The CDR3 loop reads CASSEQGVGGGYTF. The sequenced part of the CDR3 DNA is TGTGCCAGCAGCGAACAGGGGGTAGGGGGTGGC.

This clone has a count of ten or more. With the read ending 3 residues before the CDR3 end, the germline J gene is used to fill in that end. The chain recombines TRBV7-9 with TRBJ2-3, with D possibly being TRBD2 (5 bases). Germline values: CDR1 SEHNR, CDR2 FQNEAQ (reference sequence). V lost 6 bases to trimming and J lost 6 bases, with 10 bases between them. This CDR3 is 12 amino acids long. The CDR3 region is CASRGPGDTQYF. The CDR3 bases that were read are TGTGCCAGCAGAGGCCCGGGGGATACG.

This clone was observed at least ten times. The CDR3 goes on 3 residues after the read ends, and that part is filled in from the germline J gene. This chain uses TRBV2 with TRBJ2-1, with 16 bases that match TRBD2. The CDR3 totals 16 residues. V gave up 6 bases and J gave up 5 bases; unmatched junction bases: 4. Per the germline V gene, CDR1 is SNHLY and CDR2 is FYNNEI. This chain's CDR3 is CASRGTSGRVDNEQFF. Partial CDR3 DNA: TGTGCCAGCAGGGGGACTAGCGGGAGGGTTGACAATGAG.

Many counts were recorded for this clone. The DNA ends 3 residues before the CDR3 does, and the rest of the CDR3 is filled in from the germline J gene. The chain uses TRBV19 and TRBJ1-1; D possibly corresponds to TRBD1 (5 bases). This CDR3 comprises 12 residues. Trimming pared 9 bases from V and 5 bases from J, leaving 13 bases between. Germline values: CDR1 LNHDA, CDR2 SQIVND (reference sequence). CDR3 DNA, as far as it was read: TGTGCCAGCGTAGGGGTTTGGACTGAA. The encoded protein is CASVGVWTE. The entire CDR3 protein reads CASVGVWTEAFF.

This clone came up a few times. Incomplete CDR3 DNA: TGTGCCAGCAGCGAACTAGCGGGAGGGCCCGATGAG. Amino acid sequence: CASSELAGGPDE. The whole CDR3 region reads CASSELAGGPDEQFF. This chain uses TRBV6-1 with TRBJ2-1; 13 bases are shared with TRBD2. The read ends 3 residues before the CDR3 terminus; that terminus is restored from the germline J gene. The CDR3 is 15 amino acids. Germline V gene data show CDR1 as MNHNS and CDR2 as SASEGT. The V and J ends lost 6 bases and 8 bases, in that order; junction bases with no gene match: 7.